The present T cell receptor beta chain was sequenced within a study of T cell repertoires in cytomegalovirus infection. Study in general: Public TCR beta signatures provided an indication of both CMV infection and a matching HLA type.

There are a few counts of this clonotype. Its specificity is not known. Study-wide points: In two of eight donors, the top clonotype was HLA-C-restricted CMV-specific.

TCRdb called the reads again in MiXCR, with one record for every CDR3 protein. The sample includes roughly 500,000 distinct CDR3 sequences, over 9% of them seen just once. Looked up from germline, CDR1 is SNHLY and CDR2 is FYNNEI. V lost 7 bases and J lost 0, with 14 bases in between. This CDR3 is built from 15 residues. This rearrangement joins TRBV2 to TRBJ2-3; possibly TRBD2 for D (5 bases). The receptor's source is a human donor in good health (CMV status not recorded). Some clones in this sample may be carry-over from other donors' samples. Sequenced material: PBMCs. DNA for the CDR3: TGTGCCAGCATCCCGGGGTGGGTAAGCACAGATACGCAGTATTTT. The encoded protein is CASIPGWVSTDTQYF.